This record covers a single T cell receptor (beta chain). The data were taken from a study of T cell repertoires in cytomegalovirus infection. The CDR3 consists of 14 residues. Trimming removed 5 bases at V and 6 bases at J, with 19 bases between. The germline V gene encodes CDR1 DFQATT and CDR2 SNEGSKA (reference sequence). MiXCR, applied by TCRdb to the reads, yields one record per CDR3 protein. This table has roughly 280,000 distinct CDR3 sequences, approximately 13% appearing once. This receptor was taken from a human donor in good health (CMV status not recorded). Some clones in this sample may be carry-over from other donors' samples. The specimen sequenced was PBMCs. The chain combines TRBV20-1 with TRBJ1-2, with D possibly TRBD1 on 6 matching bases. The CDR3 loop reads CSAGGPGTKDGYTF. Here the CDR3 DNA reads TGCAGTGCTGGTGGGCCCGGGACAAAGGATGGCTACACCTTC.